The rows below give T cell receptor beta chains drawn from one sample of a study of blood T cell repertoires in COVID-19. The protocol was immunoSEQ multiplex PCR, while the TCRdb copy is restricted to in-frame clones and leaves out a portion. The sample has about 17,000 clones; 75% to 90% are singletons. The sequenced sample was peripheral blood. The receptors originated from a man in his sixties with active COVID-19. Each CDR3 is given with its conserved first and last residue. The D gene is left open where the match is weak. Where a row states a size, it is once, few, many or the class of an expanded clone; other rows omit it.

j_call: TRBJ2-7
v_call: TRBV4-3
d_call: TRBD2
clone_size: -
cdr3_aa: CASSQGRASGYEQYF
cdr3_nt: TGCGCCAGCAGCCAAGGGAGGGCTAGCGGCTACGAGCAGTACTTC

j_call: TRBJ2-5
v_call: TRBV3-1/TRBV3-2
d_call: TRBD2
clone_size: -
cdr3_aa: CASSRPTTLAGGRETQYF
cdr3_nt: TGTGCCAGCAGCCGCCCGACCACACTAGCGGGGGGCAGAGAGACCCAGTACTTC

j_call: TRBJ1-1
v_call: TRBV28
d_call: -
clone_size: -
cdr3_aa: CASTLSTEAFF
cdr3_nt: TGTGCCAGCACCCTAAGTACTGAAGCTTTCTTT

j_call: TRBJ1-5
v_call: TRBV11-2
d_call: -
clone_size: -
cdr3_aa: CASSRDYNQPQHF
cdr3_nt: TGTGCCAGCAGCCGGGACTACAATCAGCCCCAGCATTTT

j_call: TRBJ1-3
v_call: TRBV18
d_call: TRBD1
clone_size: -
cdr3_aa: CASSPSPQGASGNTIYF
cdr3_nt: TGTGCCAGCTCACCCTCCCCACAGGGGGCCTCTGGAAACACCATATATTTT

j_call: TRBJ1-5
v_call: TRBV12-5
d_call: TRBD1
clone_size: -
cdr3_aa: CASGLPPDRVRGQPQHF
cdr3_nt: TGTGCTAGTGGTTTGCCGCCGGACAGGGTGAGAGGTCAGCCCCAGCATTTT

j_call: TRBJ1-2
v_call: TRBV6-2/TRBV6-3
d_call: -
clone_size: -
cdr3_aa: CASSYGLTSLNYGYTF
cdr3_nt: TGTGCCAGCAGTTACGGACTAACTTCCCTTAACTATGGCTACACCTTC

j_call: TRBJ2-3
v_call: TRBV27
d_call: -
clone_size: -
cdr3_aa: CASSLPPGEGTDTQYF
cdr3_nt: TGTGCCAGCAGTTTACCCCCAGGGGAAGGCACAGATACGCAGTATTTT

j_call: TRBJ1-2
v_call: TRBV7-9
d_call: TRBD1
clone_size: -
cdr3_aa: CASSSNRGVGSYYGYTF
cdr3_nt: TGTGCCAGCAGCTCGAACAGGGGCGTAGGCTCCTACTATGGCTACACCTTC

j_call: TRBJ2-2
v_call: TRBV11-2
d_call: -
clone_size: -
cdr3_aa: CASSLGGQLNTGELFF
cdr3_nt: TGTGCCAGCAGCTTAGGAGGACAGTTGAACACCGGGGAGCTGTTTTTT

j_call: TRBJ1-2
v_call: TRBV30
d_call: -
clone_size: -
cdr3_aa: CACPSPNYGYTF
cdr3_nt: TGTGCCTGCCCTTCCCCCAACTATGGCTACACCTTC

j_call: TRBJ2-2
v_call: TRBV11-2
d_call: TRBD2
clone_size: -
cdr3_aa: CASSHRTSGRTGELFF
cdr3_nt: TGTGCCAGCAGTCATCGGACTAGCGGGAGGACCGGGGAGCTGTTTTTT

j_call: TRBJ2-3
v_call: TRBV5-1
d_call: -
clone_size: -
cdr3_aa: CASSSDTGDTQYF
cdr3_nt: TGCGCCAGCAGCTCTGATACGGGAGATACGCAGTATTTT

j_call: TRBJ1-1
v_call: TRBV7-9
d_call: TRBD1
clone_size: -
cdr3_aa: CASSTGANTEAFF
cdr3_nt: TGTGCCAGCAGCACAGGGGCGAACACTGAAGCTTTCTTT

j_call: TRBJ2-3
v_call: TRBV29-1
d_call: -
clone_size: once
cdr3_aa: CSVDGLRNENTDTQYF
cdr3_nt: TGCAGCGTTGACGGCTTGAGGAACGAAAACACAGATACGCAGTATTTT

j_call: TRBJ2-7
v_call: TRBV4-2
d_call: TRBD1
clone_size: large
cdr3_aa: CASSQGTGGSYEQYF
cdr3_nt: TGTGCCAGCAGCCAGGGGACAGGGGGCTCCTACGAGCAGTACTTC

j_call: TRBJ2-4
v_call: TRBV4-2
d_call: -
clone_size: once
cdr3_aa: CASSQGRGIKNIQYF
cdr3_nt: TGTGCCAGCAGCCAAGGGAGAGGGATCAAAAACATTCAGTACTTC

j_call: TRBJ1-1
v_call: TRBV5-6
d_call: -
clone_size: -
cdr3_aa: CASSWTRNAEAFF
cdr3_nt: TGTGCCAGCAGCTGGACACGGAACGCTGAAGCTTTCTTT

j_call: TRBJ2-7
v_call: TRBV6-5
d_call: TRBD2
clone_size: -
cdr3_aa: CASSPWTSGYEQYF
cdr3_nt: TGTGCCAGCAGTCCCTGGACTAGCGGATACGAGCAGTACTTC

j_call: TRBJ1-2
v_call: TRBV29-1
d_call: TRBD1
clone_size: once
cdr3_aa: CSVGGQGFYGYTF
cdr3_nt: TGCAGCGTTGGAGGACAGGGATTTTATGGCTACACCTTC

j_call: TRBJ1-6
v_call: TRBV2
d_call: TRBD1
clone_size: -
cdr3_aa: CASKNRDRENSPLHF
cdr3_nt: TGTGCCAGCAAGAACCGGGACAGGGAAAATTCACCCCTCCACTTT

j_call: TRBJ2-1
v_call: TRBV5-6
d_call: -
clone_size: -
cdr3_aa: CASSPTGYFALNEQFF
cdr3_nt: TGTGCCAGCAGCCCCACCGGGTATTTCGCCTTGAATGAGCAGTTCTTC

j_call: TRBJ2-1
v_call: TRBV11-3
d_call: TRBD2
clone_size: -
cdr3_aa: CASRTSDYNEQFF
cdr3_nt: TGTGCCAGCAGGACTAGCGACTACAATGAGCAGTTCTTC

j_call: TRBJ2-7
v_call: TRBV28
d_call: -
clone_size: -
cdr3_aa: CASSSTGTLHEQYF
cdr3_nt: TGTGCCAGCAGTTCGACCGGGACTCTGCACGAGCAGTACTTC

j_call: TRBJ2-5
v_call: TRBV3-1/TRBV3-2
d_call: TRBD2
clone_size: -
cdr3_aa: CASSQGLRGGRETQYF
cdr3_nt: TGTGCCAGCAGCCAAGGGCTGCGGGGGGGCCGGGAGACCCAGTACTTC

j_call: TRBJ2-2
v_call: TRBV29-1
d_call: -
clone_size: -
cdr3_aa: CTATSDTGELFF
cdr3_nt: TGCACCGCAACTTCTGACACCGGGGAGCTGTTTTTT

j_call: TRBJ2-1
v_call: TRBV19
d_call: TRBD1
clone_size: -
cdr3_aa: CASSIPGQGRYNEQFF
cdr3_nt: TGTGCCAGTAGTATCCCGGGACAGGGGCGCTACAATGAGCAGTTCTTC

j_call: TRBJ2-4
v_call: TRBV2
d_call: TRBD1
clone_size: -
cdr3_aa: CASSERAGGTKNIQYF
cdr3_nt: TGTGCCAGCAGTGAAAGGGCAGGGGGTACCAAAAACATTCAGTACTTC

j_call: TRBJ2-1
v_call: TRBV11-1
d_call: TRBD2
clone_size: -
cdr3_aa: CASSLLAGANNEQFF
cdr3_nt: TGTGCCAGCAGTCTCCTAGCGGGAGCCAACAATGAGCAGTTCTTC

j_call: TRBJ2-3
v_call: TRBV12-5
d_call: TRBD1
clone_size: -
cdr3_aa: CASGPPHGTASTDTQYF
cdr3_nt: TGTGCTAGTGGTCCGCCCCATGGGACAGCTAGCACAGATACGCAGTATTTT

j_call: TRBJ1-1
v_call: TRBV28
d_call: -
clone_size: -
cdr3_aa: CASSLMGGGEAFF
cdr3_nt: TGTGCCAGCAGTTTGATGGGGGGGGGTGAAGCTTTCTTT

j_call: TRBJ1-1
v_call: TRBV6-5
d_call: -
clone_size: -
cdr3_aa: CASSRGNTEAFF
cdr3_nt: TGTGCCAGCAGTCGGGGGAACACTGAAGCTTTCTTT

j_call: TRBJ1-4
v_call: TRBV30
d_call: -
clone_size: once
cdr3_aa: CAWSVGGEKLFF
cdr3_nt: TGTGCCTGGAGTGTGGGCGGGGAAAAACTGTTTTTT

j_call: TRBJ2-1
v_call: TRBV9
d_call: -
clone_size: -
cdr3_aa: CASSEELVLSYNEQFF
cdr3_nt: TGTGCCAGCAGCGAAGAGCTGGTGCTTTCCTACAATGAGCAGTTCTTC

j_call: TRBJ1-1
v_call: TRBV18
d_call: -
clone_size: once
cdr3_aa: CASSRGASGEYLNTEAFF
cdr3_nt: TGTGCCAGCTCGCGTGGGGCTTCAGGGGAATATTTGAACACTGAAGCTTTCTTT

j_call: TRBJ1-4
v_call: TRBV5-1
d_call: -
clone_size: -
cdr3_aa: CASSLGGTPNEKLFF
cdr3_nt: TGCGCCAGCAGCTTGGGGGGGACACCTAATGAAAAACTGTTTTTT

j_call: TRBJ2-7
v_call: TRBV2
d_call: TRBD1
clone_size: -
cdr3_aa: CASSRDRGSEQYF
cdr3_nt: TGTGCCAGCAGTCGTGACAGGGGCAGCGAGCAGTACTTC

j_call: TRBJ2-1
v_call: TRBV9
d_call: -
clone_size: -
cdr3_aa: CASSSRYGEQFF
cdr3_nt: TGTGCCAGCAGCTCGCGGTACGGTGAGCAGTTCTTC

j_call: TRBJ1-5
v_call: TRBV7-3
d_call: -
clone_size: -
cdr3_aa: CASSSKSGQPQHF
cdr3_nt: TGTGCCAGCAGCTCCAAGTCCGGGCAGCCCCAGCATTTT

j_call: TRBJ2-1
v_call: TRBV6-4
d_call: TRBD2
clone_size: -
cdr3_aa: CASSALAGYNEQFF
cdr3_nt: TGTGCCAGCAGTGCCCTAGCGGGGTACAATGAGCAGTTCTTC

j_call: TRBJ2-7
v_call: TRBV5-1
d_call: TRBD2
clone_size: -
cdr3_aa: CASSQILSGRAQYEQYF
cdr3_nt: TGCGCCAGCAGCCAAATTCTCAGCGGGAGGGCACAGTACGAGCAGTACTTC

j_call: TRBJ2-3
v_call: TRBV7-3
d_call: TRBD2
clone_size: once
cdr3_aa: CASSASGAGVDTQYF
cdr3_nt: TGTGCCAGCAGCGCCTCGGGAGCGGGGGTGGATACGCAGTATTTT

j_call: TRBJ2-5
v_call: TRBV7-2
d_call: -
clone_size: -
cdr3_aa: CASSPGDTPYQETQYF
cdr3_nt: TGTGCCAGCAGCCCTGGAGATACCCCGTACCAAGAGACCCAGTACTTC

j_call: TRBJ2-1
v_call: TRBV5-1
d_call: -
clone_size: -
cdr3_aa: CASSPRVGSYNEQFF
cdr3_nt: TGCGCCAGCAGCCCTCGGGTCGGATCCTACAATGAGCAGTTCTTC